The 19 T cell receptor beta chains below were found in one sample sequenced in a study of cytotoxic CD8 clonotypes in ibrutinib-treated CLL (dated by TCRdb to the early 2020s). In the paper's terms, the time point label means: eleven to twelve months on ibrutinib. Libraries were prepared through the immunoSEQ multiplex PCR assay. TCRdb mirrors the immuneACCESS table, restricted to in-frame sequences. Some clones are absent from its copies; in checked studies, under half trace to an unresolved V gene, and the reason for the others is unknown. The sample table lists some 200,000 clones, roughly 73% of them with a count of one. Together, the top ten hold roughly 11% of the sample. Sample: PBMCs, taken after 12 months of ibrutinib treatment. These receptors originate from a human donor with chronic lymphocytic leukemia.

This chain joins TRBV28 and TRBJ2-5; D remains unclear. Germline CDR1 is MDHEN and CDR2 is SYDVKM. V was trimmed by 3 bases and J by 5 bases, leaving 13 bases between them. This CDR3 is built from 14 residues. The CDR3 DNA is TGTGCCAGCAGTTTGGTGGTCGGCTGGGAGACCCAGTACTTC. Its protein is CASSLVVGWETQYF.

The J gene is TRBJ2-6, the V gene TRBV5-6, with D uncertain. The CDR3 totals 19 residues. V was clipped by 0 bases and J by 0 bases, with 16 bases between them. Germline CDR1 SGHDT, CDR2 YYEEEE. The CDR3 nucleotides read TGTGCCAGCAGCTTGGCCGCGGCAAGCCTCCGCTCTGGGGCCAACGTCCTGACTTTC. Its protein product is CASSLAAASLRSGANVLTF. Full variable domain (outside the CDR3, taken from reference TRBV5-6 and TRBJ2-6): DAGVTQSPTHLIKTRGQQVTLRCSPKSGHDTVSWYQQALGQGPQFIFQYYEEEERQRGNFPDRFSGHQFPNYSSELNVNALLLGDSALYLCASSLAAASLRSGANVLTFGAGSRLTVL.

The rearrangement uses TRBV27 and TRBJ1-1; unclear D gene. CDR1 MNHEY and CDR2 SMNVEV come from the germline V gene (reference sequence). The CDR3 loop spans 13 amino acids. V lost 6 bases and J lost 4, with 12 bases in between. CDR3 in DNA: TGTGCCAGCAGCCCAAGCATGATCACTGAAGCTTTCTTT. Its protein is CASSPSMITEAFF.

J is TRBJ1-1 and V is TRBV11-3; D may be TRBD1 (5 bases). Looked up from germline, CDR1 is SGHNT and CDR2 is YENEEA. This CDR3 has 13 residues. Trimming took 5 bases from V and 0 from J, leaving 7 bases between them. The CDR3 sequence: CASSTTVNTEAFF. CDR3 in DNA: TGTGCCAGCAGCACGACAGTGAACACTGAAGCTTTCTTT.

The CDR3 region has the DNA TGTGCCAGCAGCTTGGGGGGCCCGATCCCGAACACTGAAGCTTTCTTT. It translates to CASSLGGPIPNTEAFF. The rearrangement joins TRBV5-4 to TRBJ1-1; D is possibly TRBD1 (5 bases). CDR1 is SGHNT and CDR2 is YYREEE in the germline V gene (reference sequence). CDR3 length: 16 amino acids. Trimming took off 0 bases at V and 1 base at J, with 13 bases between the two ends.

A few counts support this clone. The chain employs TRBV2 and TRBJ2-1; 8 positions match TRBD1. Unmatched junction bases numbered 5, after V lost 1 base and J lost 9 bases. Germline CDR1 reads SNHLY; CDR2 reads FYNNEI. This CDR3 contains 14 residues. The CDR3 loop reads CASSEGTGITEQFF. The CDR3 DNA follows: TGTGCCAGCAGTGAAGGGACAGGGATCACTGAGCAGTTCTTC. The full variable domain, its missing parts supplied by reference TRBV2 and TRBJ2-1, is EPEVTQTPSHQVTQMGQEVILRCVPISNHLYFYWYRQILGQKVEFLVSFYNNEISEKSEIFDDQFSVERPDGSNFTLKIRSTKLEDSAMYFCASSEGTGITEQFFGPGTRLTVL.

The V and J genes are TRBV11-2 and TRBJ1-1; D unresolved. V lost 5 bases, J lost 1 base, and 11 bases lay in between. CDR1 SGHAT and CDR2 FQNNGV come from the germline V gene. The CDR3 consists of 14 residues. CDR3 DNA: TGTGCCAGCAGCCTCAGGAAATCGAACACTGAAGCTTTCTTT. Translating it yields CASSLRKSNTEAFF.

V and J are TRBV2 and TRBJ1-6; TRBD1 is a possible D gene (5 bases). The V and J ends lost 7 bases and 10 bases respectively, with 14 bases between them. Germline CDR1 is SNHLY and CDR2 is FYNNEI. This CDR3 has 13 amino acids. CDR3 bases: TGTGCCAGCAAAAACAGGAACACCTCACCCCTCCACTTT. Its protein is CASKNRNTSPLHF.

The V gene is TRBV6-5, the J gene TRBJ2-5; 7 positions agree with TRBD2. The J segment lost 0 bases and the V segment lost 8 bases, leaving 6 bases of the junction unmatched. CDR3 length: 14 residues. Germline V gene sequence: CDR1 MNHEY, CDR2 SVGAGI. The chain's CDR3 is CASGSGGYQETQYF. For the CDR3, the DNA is TGTGCCAGCGGGTCGGGGGGATACCAAGAGACCCAGTACTTC.

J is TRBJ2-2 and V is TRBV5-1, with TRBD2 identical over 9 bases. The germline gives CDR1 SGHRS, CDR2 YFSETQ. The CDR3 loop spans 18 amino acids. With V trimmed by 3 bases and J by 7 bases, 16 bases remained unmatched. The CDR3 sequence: CASSWGLATTREDGELFF. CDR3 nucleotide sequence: TGCGCCAGCAGCTGGGGACTAGCTACCACCCGCGAGGACGGGGAGCTGTTTTTT.

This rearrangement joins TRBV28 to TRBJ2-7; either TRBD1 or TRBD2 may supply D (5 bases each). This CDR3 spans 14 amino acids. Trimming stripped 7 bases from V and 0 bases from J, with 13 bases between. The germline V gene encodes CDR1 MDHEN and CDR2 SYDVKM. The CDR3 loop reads CASTLGTVSYEQYF. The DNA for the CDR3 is TGTGCCAGCACCTTAGGGACGGTCTCCTACGAGCAGTACTTC. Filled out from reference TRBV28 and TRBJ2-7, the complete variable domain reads DVKVTQSSRYLVKRTGEKVFLECVQDMDHENMFWYRQDPGLGLRLIYFSYDVKMKEKGDIPEGYSVSREKKERFSLILESASTNQTSMYLCASTLGTVSYEQYFGPGTRLTVT.

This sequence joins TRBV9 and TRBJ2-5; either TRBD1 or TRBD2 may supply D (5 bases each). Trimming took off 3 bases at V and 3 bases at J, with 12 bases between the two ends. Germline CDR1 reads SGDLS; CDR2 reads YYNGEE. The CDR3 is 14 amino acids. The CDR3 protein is CASSATGTKETQYF. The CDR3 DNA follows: TGTGCCAGCAGCGCGACCGGGACCAAAGAGACCCAGTACTTC.

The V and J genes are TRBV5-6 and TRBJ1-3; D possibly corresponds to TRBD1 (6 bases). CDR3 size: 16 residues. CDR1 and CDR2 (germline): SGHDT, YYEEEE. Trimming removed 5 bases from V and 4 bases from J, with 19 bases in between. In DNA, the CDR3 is TGTGCCAGCAGTCGTAGCCTACAGGGCCCCGGAAACACCATATATTTT. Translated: CASSRSLQGPGNTIYF.

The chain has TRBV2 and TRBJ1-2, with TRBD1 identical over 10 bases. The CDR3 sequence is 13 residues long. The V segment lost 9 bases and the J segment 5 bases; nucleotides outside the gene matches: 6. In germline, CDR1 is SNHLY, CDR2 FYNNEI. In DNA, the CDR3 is TGTGCCAGACGGGACAGGGGTTTATATGGCTACACCTTC. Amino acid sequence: CARRDRGLYGYTF. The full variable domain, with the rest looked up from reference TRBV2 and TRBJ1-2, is EPEVTQTPSHQVTQMGQEVILRCVPISNHLYFYWYRQILGQKVEFLVSFYNNEISEKSEIFDDQFSVERPDGSNFTLKIRSTKLEDSAMYFCARRDRGLYGYTFGSGTRLTVV.

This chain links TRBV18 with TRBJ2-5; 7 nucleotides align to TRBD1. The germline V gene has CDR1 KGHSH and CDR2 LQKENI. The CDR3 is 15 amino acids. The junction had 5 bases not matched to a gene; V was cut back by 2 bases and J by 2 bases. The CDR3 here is CASSPNQGQQETQYF. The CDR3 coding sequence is TGTGCCAGCTCACCAAACCAGGGACAGCAAGAGACCCAGTACTTC.

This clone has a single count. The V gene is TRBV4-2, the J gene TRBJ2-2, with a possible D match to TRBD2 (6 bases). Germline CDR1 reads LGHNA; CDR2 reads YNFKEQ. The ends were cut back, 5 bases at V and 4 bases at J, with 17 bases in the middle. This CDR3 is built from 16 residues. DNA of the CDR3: TGTGCCAGCAGCTCGCGGGACCAGACATTCACCGGGGAGCTGTTTTTT. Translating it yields CASSSRDQTFTGELFF.

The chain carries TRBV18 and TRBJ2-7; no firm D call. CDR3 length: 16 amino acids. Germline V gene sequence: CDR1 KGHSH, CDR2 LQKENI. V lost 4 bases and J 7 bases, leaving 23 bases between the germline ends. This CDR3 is CASSLGVLDPLGEQYF. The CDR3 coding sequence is TGTGCCAGCTCACTTGGAGTCTTGGATCCCCTGGGGGAGCAGTACTTC.

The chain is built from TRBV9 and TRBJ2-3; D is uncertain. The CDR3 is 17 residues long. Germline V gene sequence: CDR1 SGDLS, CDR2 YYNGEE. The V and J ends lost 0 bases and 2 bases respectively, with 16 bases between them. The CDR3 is CASSVVGRSSLTDTQYF. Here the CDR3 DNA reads TGTGCCAGCAGCGTAGTCGGGCGCAGCTCTCTCACAGATACGCAGTATTTT.

The CDR3 region is CASSNTGTVNTEAFF. DNA for the CDR3: TGTGCCAGCAGCAACACCGGGACGGTGAACACTGAAGCTTTCTTT. This sequence joins TRBV6-5 and TRBJ1-1, with a weak D call TRBD1 (5 bases). The CDR3 covers 15 residues. Germline CDR1 and CDR2: MNHEY and SVGAGI. The ends were cut back, 6 bases at V and 0 bases at J, with 14 bases in the middle.